The T cell receptor (beta chain) described here comes from a study of siplizumab effects on memory and regulatory T cells. With regard to this clone: Antigen specificity is unknown.

Study-level points and caveats: Suppression by proliferating Tregs derived from siplizumab cultures was not verified. Siplizumab significantly lowered the alloreactive sequences that could be traced to unstimulated CD4+ memory cells. Versus under 35% in controls, the mappable alloreactive CD4+ clones averaged nearly 70% Treg-derived with siplizumab.

Only in-frame clones appear in the TCRdb table, and some are missing; sequencing was by immunoSEQ multiplex PCR. The sample has under 95,000 clones; around 94% are singletons. The sample taken for sequencing was non-Treg CD4+ T cells sorted from blood. The sequence derives from a human donor in good health.

The CDR3 protein is CAISWDSSSYNEQFF. CDR3 DNA: TGTGCCATCAGCTGGGACAGTAGCTCCTACAATGAGCAGTTCTTC. V gene TRBV10-3 combines with J gene TRBJ2-1; 7 nucleotides agree with TRBD1. This CDR3 has 15 amino acids. Germline CDR1 ENHRY, CDR2 SYGVKD. J lost 0 bases, V lost 6 bases, and 5 bases had no gene match.